This TCR beta chain was profiled in a study of shared clonotypes between healthy human individuals. Study-wide results and caveats: A handful of donors showed sharing of approximately 5% of naive CD4 clonotypes. Sampling covered nothing but blood. Tissue TCR repertoires likely differ from those found in blood.

Several immunoSEQ plates held equal portions of the genomic DNA taken from each subset. In the original processing: ImmunoSEQ gave junction-only sequences without quality scores, so filtering differed. Assay used: immunoSEQ multiplex PCR; TCRdb lists only in-frame clones, some missing. Clone size and V and J calls were adopted from that table, with D and trimming inferred from the DNA. The sample carries over 2 million clones, over 85% recorded once. Trimming shortened V by 0 bases and J by 7 bases, and 12 bases separated the two germline ends. CDR1 is MNHNY and CDR2 is SVGAGI in the germline V gene (reference sequence). This CDR3 region has 15 residues. Remarks on this clone: Its antigen remains unidentified.

The TCR sequence derives from a man aged 18 to 29 in good health. Material for sequencing was naive CD4+ T cells sorted from blood. Subset noted: CD45RA+ positively selected. This chain links TRBV6-6 with TRBJ1-4; the D gene is possibly TRBD1 (5 bases). CDR3 coding DNA: TGTGCCAGCAGTTACTCCAGGGAATTTGGTGAAAAACTGTTTTTT. Its translation: CASSYSREFGEKLFF.